The 32 T cell receptor beta chains given below trace back to one sample, sequenced in a study of response to subunit inactivated influenza vaccine. Each CDR3 protein is one row after TCRdb ran MiXCR on the RT-PCR reads. The sample lists over 400,000 distinct CDR3 sequences, approximately 12% occurring once. The material sequenced was PBMCs from blood, taken roughly 47 days after vaccination. These receptors all come from a man in his forties or fifties who received an inactivated influenza vaccine.

V usage is TRBV21-1 and J usage is TRBJ2-7. TRBV21-1 is a known pseudogene. The CDR3 contains 17 residues. CDR3 sequence: CAPTLKRLKIDIYEQYF. For the CDR3, the DNA is TGTGCCCCCACCCTTAAACGCCTGAAGATTGATATTTACGAGCAGTACTTC.

This rearrangement joins TRBV3-1 to TRBJ2-1, with D tentatively TRBD1 (6 bases). The CDR3 spans 13 residues. Trimming removed 7 bases at V and 5 bases at J, with 12 bases between. CDR1 LGHDT and CDR2 YNNKEL come from the germline V gene (reference sequence). The CDR3: CASKLGADNEQFF. CDR3 sequence (DNA): TGTGCCAGCAAGCTGGGGGCGGACAATGAGCAGTTCTTC.

In its sample, this clonotype was seen many times. The V gene is TRBV29-1, the J gene TRBJ2-7; TRBD1 aligns across 10 bases. With V trimmed by 5 bases and J by 5 bases, 9 bases remained unmatched. Germline V CDR1 and CDR2: SQVTM, ANQGSEA. This CDR3 is 14 amino acids long. Written as DNA, the CDR3 is TGCAGCGTTATATACCGGGACAGGGGCCACGAGCAGTACTTC. It yields the protein CSVIYRDRGHEQYF.

This clonotype has only a few counts. The rearrangement joins TRBV12-3 or TRBV12-4 to TRBJ2-1; 7 nucleotides agree with TRBD2. Trimming at V came to 3 bases and at J to 4 bases, leaving 3 bases not matched to a gene. This CDR3 has 14 amino acids. DNA for the CDR3: TGTGCCAGCAGTTTTTTGCGGGGGTACAATGAGCAGTTCTTC. As protein: CASSFLRGYNEQFF.

This clonotype appeared many times. The chain is built from TRBV7-9 and TRBJ2-2; tentative D call: TRBD1 (5 bases). The CDR3 totals 15 residues. The V and J ends lost 2 bases and 4 bases respectively, with 11 bases between them. Germline V gene lookup returns CDR1 SEHNR and CDR2 FQNEAQ (reference sequence). The CDR3 DNA follows: TGTGCCAGCAGCTTATCAGGGTTGGGCACCGGGGAGCTGTTTTTT. It encodes CASSLSGLGTGELFF.

The chain carries TRBV11-2 and TRBJ2-2, with 7 bases lining up with TRBD1. V lost 1 base, J lost 6 bases, and 5 bases stayed unmatched. Per the germline V gene, CDR1 is SGHAT and CDR2 is FQNNGV. The CDR3 is 15 residues long. The CDR3, as DNA: TGTGCCAGCAGCTTAGTGCGCCAGGGGGCCGGGGAGCTGTTTTTT. Its translation: CASSLVRQGAGELFF.

This clonotype was counted many times. J is TRBJ2-5 and V is TRBV18, with D perhaps TRBD1 or TRBD2 (6 bases each). The CDR3 covers 14 residues. Trimming shortened V by 3 bases and J by 5 bases, and 13 bases separated the two germline ends. CDR1 is KGHSH, CDR2 LQKENI, per germline. In DNA, the CDR3 is TGTGCCAGCTCACCCGGGGGCCGGGAGGAGACCCAGTACTTC. Encoded protein: CASSPGGREETQYF.

This clonotype was seen more than once but under ten times. J is TRBJ2-7 and V is TRBV5-6; D ambiguous. The CDR3 totals 11 residues. The germline V and J ends were trimmed by 0 bases and 6 bases, with 4 bases remaining between them. CDR1 and CDR2 from the germline V gene are SGHDT and YYEEEE. As DNA, the CDR3 is TGTGCCAGCAGCTTGGCTCTCGAGCAGTACTTC. Residues: CASSLALEQYF.

This clonotype was seen repeatedly, ten times or more. The CDR3 region has the DNA TGCAGCGTGGTTAGCGGGAGGAGCACAGATACGCAGTATTTT. Translated, it gives CSVVSGRSTDTQYF. The chain has TRBV29-1 and TRBJ2-3, with 10 bases lining up with TRBD2. The CDR3 covers 14 residues. V was pared by 6 bases and J by 0 bases, with 3 bases of the junction left unmatched. The V gene's germline CDR1 is SQVTM and CDR2 ANQGSEA.

This clonotype was recorded a few times. The chain couples TRBV5-1 to TRBJ2-4; D unclear. Germline CDR1 and CDR2: SGHRS and YFSETQ. The CDR3 extends over 14 amino acids. The ends were cut back, 0 bases at V and 5 bases at J, with 9 bases in the middle. The CDR3 sequence is CASSLDARQNIQYF. CDR3 sequence (DNA): TGCGCCAGCAGCTTGGACGCCAGGCAAAACATTCAGTACTTC. Using reference TRBV5-1 and TRBJ2-4 for the parts outside the CDR3, the full variable domain is KAGVTQTPRYLIKTRGQQVTLSCSPISGHRSVSWYQQTPGQGLQFLFEYFSETQRNKGNFPGRFSGRQFSNSRSEMNVSTLELGDSALYLCASSLDARQNIQYFGAGTRLSVL.

V usage is TRBV10-3 and J usage is TRBJ2-1; 15 nucleotides agree with TRBD2. The CDR3 spans 18 residues. V was clipped by 2 bases and J by 2 bases; unmatched bases: 4. Germline CDR1 and CDR2: ENHRY and SYGVKD. The CDR3 nucleotides read TGTGCCATCAGTGAGGGACTAGCGGGAGGGCGGGCCTACAATGAGCAGTTCTTC. This sequence encodes CAISEGLAGGRAYNEQFF.

V is TRBV6-1 and J is TRBJ2-2; 9 bases are shared with TRBD1. The ends lost 4 bases at V and 1 base at J; junction bases unmatched: 1. Germline-derived CDR1 and CDR2 are MNHNS and SASEGT. The CDR3 length is 15 residues. The CDR3 coding sequence is TGTGCCAGCAGTGGGGACAGGGAGAACACCGGGGAGCTGTTTTTT. Its translation: CASSGDRENTGELFF.

This rearrangement joins TRBV2 to TRBJ2-7; the D gene is possibly TRBD1 (6 bases). Germline values: CDR1 SNHLY, CDR2 FYNNEI. Trimming shortened V by 0 bases and J by 2 bases, and 8 bases separated the two germline ends. The CDR3 runs to 14 residues. CDR3 coding DNA: TGTGCCAGCAGTGAAGCGGGGGCCCCCTACGAGCAGTACTTC. Its translation is CASSEAGAPYEQYF.

This clonotype was counted between two and nine times. The chain employs TRBV5-6 and TRBJ2-5; no clear D. The CDR3 consists of 15 residues. The V end lost 0 bases, the J end lost 3 bases, and 12 bases lay between the germline ends. Germline-derived CDR1 and CDR2 are SGHDT and YYEEEE. The chain's CDR3 is CASSLALGNEETQYF. CDR3 coding DNA: TGTGCCAGCAGCTTGGCGCTGGGGAACGAAGAGACCCAGTACTTC.

This clonotype was detected ten times or more. The V and J genes are TRBV15 and TRBJ1-5; D is ambiguous. V was shortened by 5 bases and J by 6 bases, with 14 bases between the two germline ends. The V gene's germline CDR1 is LNHNV and CDR2 YYDKDF (reference sequence). This CDR3 comprises 14 residues. The CDR3 DNA follows: TGTGCCACCAGCTTTACTTTGATTCGTCAGCCCCAGCATTTT. Translated: CATSFTLIRQPQHF.

The chain couples TRBV12-3 or TRBV12-4 to TRBJ1-1; D perhaps matches TRBD1 (5 bases). Trimming took 4 bases from V and 2 from J, leaving 14 bases between them. CDR3 size: 15 residues. The DNA for the CDR3 is TGTGCCAGCAGTTACCCGGGACGGCCAAACACTGAAGCTTTCTTT. Translated, it gives CASSYPGRPNTEAFF.

This clonotype was recorded a few times. This chain's CDR3 is CASTSPGVGEQYF. Here the CDR3 DNA reads TGTGCCAGCACCTCCCCGGGAGTCGGGGAGCAGTACTTC. V usage is TRBV12-3 or TRBV12-4 and J usage is TRBJ2-7; perhaps TRBD2 as D (6 bases). The V and J ends lost 7 bases and 7 bases respectively, with 17 bases between them. This CDR3 spans 13 amino acids.

This clonotype was seen a handful of times. The chain uses TRBV28 and TRBJ2-7; TRBD2 matches at 9 bases. Germline loops: CDR1 MDHEN, CDR2 SYDVKM. Trimming took 4 bases from V and 5 from J; bases not matched to a gene: 9. The CDR3 runs to 15 residues. The CDR3 region has the DNA TGTGCCAGCAGTTCTCCTTTAGCGGGAGTAGACGAGCAGTACTTC. Protein product: CASSSPLAGVDEQYF.

This clonotype turned up a few times. This sequence joins TRBV5-6 and TRBJ2-2; D perhaps matches TRBD1 (6 bases). Between the trimmed V and J ends, which lost 4 bases and 1 base, there was a span of 11 bases. Germline lookup yields CDR1 SGHDT and CDR2 YYEEEE. The CDR3 has 15 residues. Here the CDR3 reads CASSIGQLNTGELFF. As DNA, the CDR3 is TGTGCCAGCAGCATAGGACAGCTGAACACCGGGGAGCTGTTTTTT.

This clonotype was detected only a few times. This rearrangement joins TRBV28 to TRBJ2-7, with 9 bases that match TRBD1. With 6 bases clipped from V and 3 bases from J, the junction kept 9 bases outside the gene matches. The length of the CDR3 is 15 residues. The germline CDR1 and CDR2 sequences are MDHEN and SYDVKM. CDR3 nucleotides: TGTGCCAGCAGCCCCCCCGGGACAGGGCTCTACGAGCAGTACTTC. As protein: CASSPPGTGLYEQYF.

The chain combines TRBV7-6 with TRBJ2-3; TRBD2 matches at 10 bases. The CDR3 totals 15 residues. Trimming took 5 bases from V and 4 from J; bases not matched to a gene: 6. Germline V gene sequence: CDR1 SGHVS, CDR2 FNYEAQ. CDR3 DNA: TGTGCCAGCAGCCCTACTAGCGGGGTTGCAGATACGCAGTATTTT. Translation: CASSPTSGVADTQYF.

A few counts support this clonotype. The chain combines TRBV7-9 with TRBJ2-2; D tentatively reads TRBD1 or TRBD2 (5 bases each). Trimming pared 3 bases from V and 4 bases from J, leaving 12 bases between. The CDR3 sequence is 15 residues long. Germline V lookup: CDR1 SEHNR, CDR2 FQNEAQ (reference sequence). DNA for the CDR3: TGTGCCAGCAGCTTTTCGACTGGGACCACCGGGGAGCTGTTTTTT. Protein product: CASSFSTGTTGELFF.

The table lists this clonotype with a few counts. The J gene is TRBJ1-1, the V gene TRBV6-1, with D possibly being TRBD1 (6 bases). The CDR3 runs 13 residues. Trimming shortened V by 2 bases and J by 7 bases, and 11 bases separated the two germline ends. The germline V gene has CDR1 MNHNS and CDR2 SASEGT. This CDR3 is CASSEFQGGEAFF. For the CDR3, the DNA is TGTGCCAGCAGTGAATTTCAAGGGGGTGAAGCTTTCTTT.

This chain connects TRBV25-1 to TRBJ2-7; no reliable D call. V lost 4 bases, J lost 3 bases, and 13 bases lay in between. Germline loops: CDR1 MGHDK, CDR2 SYGVNS. The CDR3 totals 14 residues. The CDR3 DNA sequence: TGTGCCAGCAGTGCCCCCAACTCAAACTACGAGCAGTACTTC. It translates to CASSAPNSNYEQYF.

This clonotype has a handful of counts. The chain has TRBV7-9 and TRBJ2-5; a weak D match, TRBD1 (6 bases). The germline V gene encodes CDR1 SEHNR and CDR2 FQNEAQ (reference sequence). The germline V and J ends were trimmed by 5 bases and 3 bases, with 13 bases remaining between them. CDR3 length: 14 amino acids. CDR3 sequence: CASSPDSSEETQYF. For the CDR3, the DNA is TGTGCCAGCAGCCCGGACAGCTCTGAAGAGACCCAGTACTTC.

The CDR3 coding sequence is TGTGCCAGCAGCGTAGTGGGGAGGGAGCTGTTTTTT. Residues: CASSVVGRELFF. The genes are TRBV9 and TRBJ2-2; no clear D gene. V lost 0 bases to trimming and J lost 9 bases, with 6 bases between them. The CDR3 spans 12 residues. Germline lookup yields CDR1 SGDLS and CDR2 YYNGEE.

This clonotype was seen a handful of times. The chain links TRBV12-3 or TRBV12-4 to TRBJ2-3, with 8 bases matching TRBD1. The CDR3 has 15 amino acids. Losses at the gene ends were 6 bases for V and 2 bases for J; bases not matched to a gene: 7. DNA for the CDR3: TGTGCCAGCAGGTTTCGACAGGGGTTCACAGATACGCAGTATTTT. It codes for CASRFRQGFTDTQYF.

This chain joins TRBV2 and TRBJ2-7, with 9 bases fitting TRBD2. V lost 5 bases, J lost 3 bases, and 5 bases stayed unmatched. CDR1 and CDR2 from the germline V gene are SNHLY and FYNNEI. The CDR3 is 14 residues long. The DNA of the CDR3 is TGTGCCAGCAGTCTTACGACTAGCGGCTACGAGCAGTACTTC. Amino acid sequence: CASSLTTSGYEQYF.

This clonotype was counted at least ten times. V usage is TRBV3-1 and J usage is TRBJ2-7; 7 positions match TRBD1. The CDR3 loop spans 15 amino acids. Germline CDR1 and CDR2: LGHDT and YNNKEL (reference sequence). V gave up 1 base and J gave up 1 base; unmatched junction bases: 4. CDR3: CASSQARGRSYEQYF. The CDR3 DNA sequence: TGTGCCAGCAGCCAAGCTAGGGGGCGATCCTACGAGCAGTACTTC.

There are many counts of this clonotype. The rearrangement joins TRBV20-1 to TRBJ2-7; TRBD1 might be the D (7 bases). Germline assignment: CDR1 DFQATT and CDR2 SNEGSKA (reference sequence). Trimming cost V 6 bases and J 7 bases, with 25 bases left between them. This CDR3 has 15 residues. The CDR3 sequence: CSADAGQRKRLEQYF. CDR3 coding DNA: TGCAGTGCAGACGCGGGACAGAGGAAAAGATTAGAGCAGTACTTC.

The rearrangement uses TRBV7-2 and TRBJ1-2; D unclear. Germline V gene lookup returns CDR1 SGHTA and CDR2 FQGNSA. The CDR3 has 14 amino acids. The V end was cut by 5 bases, the J end by 0 bases, with 10 bases between. CDR3: CASSPSGANYGYTF. The CDR3, as DNA: TGTGCCAGCAGCCCCTCCGGGGCTAACTATGGCTACACCTTC.

This clonotype was observed a few times. This chain links TRBV5-1 with TRBJ1-2; TRBD1 might be the D (5 bases). This CDR3 contains 14 residues. V was pared by 3 bases and J by 8 bases, with 17 bases between. The V gene's germline CDR1 is SGHRS and CDR2 YFSETQ. CDR3 coding DNA: TGCGCCAGCAGCTCCCCCGACAGTGGACCAGGCTACACCTTC. Encoded protein: CASSSPDSGPGYTF.